The 6 T cell receptor beta chains below were found in one sample sequenced in a study of radiotherapy plus CTLA-4 blockade in lung cancer. Clones were sequenced by immunoSEQ multiplex PCR, and TCRdb holds only the in-frame ones, with some missing. This table holds about 43,000 clones, roughly 67% found once. This specimen was peripheral blood, taken from a patient treated with radiotherapy plus ipilimumab. These TCRs come from a human donor with non-small cell lung cancer who had a partial response to radiotherapy plus ipilimumab.

CDR3: CAWSFRGQGDGYTF. In nucleotides, the CDR3 is TGTGCCTGGAGTTTTAGGGGACAGGGCGATGGCTACACCTTC. The V and J genes are TRBV30 and TRBJ1-2; 9 bases agree with TRBD1. The germline V gene has CDR1 GTSNPN and CDR2 SVGIG (reference sequence). After removal of 2 bases from V and 6 bases from J, the junction contained 7 bases not matched to a gene. The CDR3 runs to 14 residues. Combining the CDR3 with reference TRBV30 and TRBJ1-2 gives the whole variable domain SQTIHQWPATLVQPVGSPLSLECTVEGTSNPNLYWYRQAAGRGLQLLFYSVGIGQISSEVPQNLSASRPQDRQFILSSKKLLLSDSGFYLCAWSFRGQGDGYTFGSGTRLTVV.

This clone has only a few counts. The chain has TRBV27 and TRBJ2-3, with D perhaps matching TRBD2 (5 bases). V lost 2 bases, J lost 2 bases, and 11 bases lay in between. Germline CDR1 is MNHEY and CDR2 is SMNVEV (reference sequence). The CDR3 sequence is 15 residues long. The DNA for the CDR3 is TGTGCCAGCAGTTTAGGGCGGGCCCCCACAGATACGCAGTATTTT. It is translated as CASSLGRAPTDTQYF.

The chain links TRBV6-1 to TRBJ2-1, with 7 bases matching TRBD1. This CDR3 region has 15 residues. Germline trimming cut 2 bases from V and 2 bases from J; bases unmatched to any gene: 3. Germline CDR1 MNHNS, CDR2 SASEGT. The CDR3 DNA reads TGTGCCAGCAGTGAAAGGGACAGCGCCTACAATGAGCAGTTCTTC. Residues: CASSERDSAYNEQFF.

This clone was picked up a small number of times. The genes are TRBV9 and TRBJ1-2, with 8 bases identical to TRBD1. The CDR3 length is 14 residues. The trim removed 5 bases at V and 4 bases at J, leaving 7 bases unmatched. Germline lookup yields CDR1 SGDLS and CDR2 YYNGEE. In DNA form, the CDR3 reads TGTGCCAGCAGTATAGGACAGGGCCCCTATGGCTACACCTTC. This encodes CASSIGQGPYGYTF.

The rearrangement links TRBV18 to TRBJ2-2, with D possibly being TRBD1 (6 bases). The CDR3 is 15 amino acids. The V gene's germline CDR1 is KGHSH and CDR2 LQKENI. Trimming removed 3 bases from V and 0 bases from J, with 8 bases in between. CDR3 bases: TGTGCCAGCTCACCGGGACAACCGAACACCGGGGAGCTGTTTTTT. Residues: CASSPGQPNTGELFF.

The V gene is TRBV7-8, the J gene TRBJ1-2, with 9 bases matching TRBD1. This CDR3 has 15 residues. Trimming took 4 bases from V and 4 from J; bases not matched to a gene: 7. Germline assignment: CDR1 SGHVS and CDR2 FQNEAQ. As DNA, the CDR3 is TGTGCCAGCAGCTATGCCGGGACAGGGCCCTATGGCTACACCTTC. Its translation: CASSYAGTGPYGYTF.